Detailed here is one T cell receptor beta chain. CDR1 is MGHRA and CDR2 is YSYEKL in the germline V gene. There are 15 residues in the CDR3. Deletions cut 1 base from V and 4 bases from J, with 13 bases between. The sample is drawn from a study of siplizumab effects on memory and regulatory T cells. This table comes from immunoSEQ multiplex PCR, and its TCRdb copy is limited to in-frame clones, with some not included. The sample holds approximately 100,000 clones, approximately 92% seen once. This TCR was recovered from a human donor in good health. Some clones in this sample may be carry-over from other donors' samples. The chain employs TRBV4-1 and TRBJ2-5; D possibly corresponds to TRBD2 (6 bases). Input material: CD4+ T cells sorted from blood. CDR3 amino acids: CASSQVYGRAETQYF. CDR3 nucleotides: TGCGCCAGCAGCCAAGTGTACGGGAGAGCAGAGACCCAGTACTTC.